The clone carrying this T cell receptor beta chain was seen only once. Its target is unknown. V dropped 1 base and J dropped 5 bases, with 12 bases sitting between them. The CDR3 runs to 15 residues. Germline CDR1 reads WNHNN; CDR2 reads SYGVQD (reference sequence). The method was immunoSEQ multiplex PCR; TCRdb's version includes in-frame clones alone and lacks a portion of them. The data contain about 510,000 clones, almost 97% of them seen just once; the ten biggest clones take up 0.06%. This entry comes from a study of shared clonotypes between healthy human individuals. Study details: The study used three CD4 naive, three CD4 memory, two CD8 naive and one CD8 memory plate per donor.

Researchers partitioned CD4+ cells into CD45RA+ naive and CD45RA-negative memory subsets. General study results and limits: The sharing of roughly 5% of naive CD4 clonotypes was seen across several donors.

The genes are TRBV10-1 and TRBJ2-1, with D possibly being TRBD2 (5 bases). The TCR was taken from a woman younger than 45 in good health. Material for sequencing was naive CD4+ T cells sorted from blood. Subset specified: CD45RA+ positively selected. The CDR3 sequence is CASSEFQRSDNEQFF. The CDR3 DNA reads as TGCGCCAGCAGTGAGTTTCAGCGGTCCGACAATGAGCAGTTCTTC.